The rows below give T cell receptor beta chains drawn from one sample of a study of beta chain features in type 1 diabetes. Sequenced by immunoSEQ multiplex PCR; TCRdb stores in-frame clones only, minus some. This table has some 270,000 clones, roughly 8% appearing once. Material: central memory CD4+ T cells from blood. The receptors here all came from a woman between 18 and 29 years old in good health. The CDR3 runs from the conserved cysteine through the conserved F or W. A D gene is named only where the DNA matches it firmly.

CDR3 length	V gene	J gene	D gene	CDR3 protein
12	TRBV28	TRBJ2-5	.	CASSSVTETQYF
14	TRBV7-9	TRBJ1-1	.	CASTEFGLNTEAFF
15	TRBV15	TRBJ2-1	.	CATSRDAVRRDEQFF
14	TRBV7-2	TRBJ2-2	TRBD1	CASSSGTGVGELFF
14	TRBV6-4	TRBJ1-2	TRBD1	CASSDGRTGRGYTF
12	TRBV4-2	TRBJ1-6	.	CASRQSNSPLHF
11	TRBV19	TRBJ1-2	.	CASSENYGYTF
16	TRBV4-1	TRBJ2-1	TRBD2	CASSQASGRADNEQFF
14	TRBV6-5	TRBJ2-3	TRBD2	CASRPGGLRDTQYF
14	TRBV7-2	TRBJ2-5	.	CASSSDWGQETQYF
14	TRBV2	TRBJ1-5	TRBD1	CASSTGTGGQPQHF
12	TRBV7-9	TRBJ1-3	.	CASSVDRRTIYF
14	TRBV6-6	TRBJ2-3	TRBD2	CASSLAGSTDTQYF
15	TRBV4-2	TRBJ2-2	.	CASSQDLRSSGELFF
13	TRBV11-3	TRBJ2-1	.	CASSRTGYNEQFF
16	TRBV12-5	TRBJ2-5	TRBD1	CASGLVTGTGQETQYF
13	TRBV2	TRBJ2-1	.	CASTLDHSHEQFF
13	TRBV28	TRBJ1-1	.	CASKTGYRTEAFF
12	TRBV29-1	TRBJ2-5	TRBD1	CSARQGLETQYF
13	TRBV15	TRBJ2-5	TRBD1	CATSGDRGETQYF
14	TRBV27	TRBJ2-3	TRBD2	CASRDGGGAQTQYF
19	TRBV5-1	TRBJ1-1	.	CASSLGQIVGEIMNTEAFF
14	TRBV5-1	TRBJ2-1	.	CASSLAGTHNEQFF
13	TRBV12-2	TRBJ1-5	.	CASRCQGGQPQHF
13	TRBV19	TRBJ1-5	TRBD1	CASSDRGGQPQHF
14	TRBV29-1	TRBJ2-3	TRBD2	CSVWGGVNTDTQYF
14	TRBV18	TRBJ1-4	.	CASSPQGSNEKLFF
13	TRBV6-6	TRBJ1-1	TRBD1	CASTRQGGTEAFF
14	TRBV5-8	TRBJ2-7	TRBD2	CASTMQGLGYEQYF
16	TRBV7-2	TRBJ2-6	.	CASSLGPDPGANVLTF
17	TRBV11-3	TRBJ2-1	.	CASSLGGPVAVGNEQFF
15	TRBV5-1	TRBJ2-5	.	CASSLQGTPQETQYF
14	TRBV9	TRBJ1-6	.	CASSVEVGGSPLHF
15	TRBV5-1	TRBJ2-6	.	CASSWARSGANVLTF
13	TRBV5-1	TRBJ2-1	.	CASSLSQGWEQFF
14	TRBV5-1	TRBJ2-1	.	CASSLTDRGTKQFF
14	TRBV2	TRBJ2-7	TRBD1	CASRRTGGGNEQYF
13	TRBV7-2	TRBJ2-3	.	CASSFAPSDTQYF
15	TRBV29-1	TRBJ1-1	TRBD1	CSVPSQGRMGTEAFF
15	TRBV6-5	TRBJ2-2	TRBD1	CASSPDRGGTGELFF
17	TRBV30	TRBJ1-4	.	CAWDGTDALGPVGKLFF
15	TRBV5-1	TRBJ1-2	TRBD1	CASSPYDGTGDGYTF
14	TRBV12-5	TRBJ1-4	TRBD1	CASGLLPGGEKLFF
15	TRBV11-3	TRBJ2-3	.	CASSLRDGPTDTQYF
13	TRBV18	TRBJ2-5	.	CASSRTGQETQYF
15	TRBV19	TRBJ2-3	.	CASSIGRRSTDTQYF
15	TRBV30	TRBJ1-5	.	CACGIRGHSNQPQHF
14	TRBV4-1	TRBJ1-1	.	CASSQVDRNTEAFF